These 7 T cell receptor beta chains came from one sample sequenced in a study of shared clonotypes between healthy human individuals. The protocol was immunoSEQ multiplex PCR, while the TCRdb copy is restricted to in-frame clones and leaves out a portion. Of roughly 2 million clones in the sample, around 96% are singletons; the top ten hold more than 0.95%. Cells designated naive CD8 were CD45RO-negative and were positively selected for CCR7, with terminally differentiated effector memory CD45RA+ cells excluded. Sequencing input: naive CD8+ T cells sorted from blood. These receptors were collected from a man between 18 and 35 years old in good health.

The rearrangement joins TRBV29-1 to TRBJ1-2, with D perhaps TRBD1 (6 bases). The germline V gene encodes CDR1 SQVTM and CDR2 ANQGSEA. V gave up 0 bases and J gave up 4 bases, with 9 bases separating them. CDR3 length: 13 amino acids. The CDR3 here is CSVEDPGAYGYTF. The CDR3 DNA is TGCAGCGTTGAAGACCCAGGGGCCTATGGCTACACCTTC.

V usage is TRBV18 and J usage is TRBJ2-1; TRBD2 matches 7 bases. V lost 8 bases, J lost 5 bases, and 9 bases stayed unmatched. The CDR3 sequence is 14 residues long. Germline CDR1 is KGHSH and CDR2 is LQKENI. As DNA, the CDR3 is TGTGCCAGCGGCTATGTGGGAGGGAACAATGAGCAGTTCTTC. It encodes CASGYVGGNNEQFF.

The chain couples TRBV9 to TRBJ2-7, with TRBD2 as a possible D gene (6 bases). This CDR3 has 13 residues. V was trimmed by 0 bases and J by 6 bases, leaving 10 bases between them. Looked up from germline, CDR1 is SGDLS and CDR2 is YYNGEE. CDR3 sequence reads: CASSVGGGVEQYF. The CDR3 DNA is TGTGCCAGCAGCGTAGGCGGCGGGGTCGAGCAGTACTTC.

The chain links TRBV7-8 to TRBJ2-7; no reliable D call. V lost 0 bases to trimming and J lost 2 bases, with 8 bases between them. The CDR3 runs to 14 residues. The germline gives CDR1 SGHVS, CDR2 FQNEAQ. The CDR3 DNA reads as TGTGCCAGCAGCTTAGCGGGCAGTACCTACGAGCAGTACTTC. Protein product: CASSLAGSTYEQYF.

This chain's CDR3 is CASSQGLGTNEKLFF. In DNA, the CDR3 is TGCGCCAGCAGCCAAGGTTTGGGGACTAATGAAAAACTGTTTTTT. This chain joins TRBV4-1 and TRBJ1-4; no clear D gene. Germline V gene sequence: CDR1 MGHRA, CDR2 YSYEKL. The V and J ends lost 1 base and 2 bases respectively, with 8 bases between them. The CDR3 runs to 15 residues.

This chain joins TRBV7-9 and TRBJ2-1; 7 nucleotides match TRBD2. Per germline, CDR1 SEHNR and CDR2 FQNEAQ (reference sequence). This CDR3 has 14 residues. Trimming removed 8 bases from V and 2 bases from J; junction bases left unmatched: 6. CDR3 nucleotide sequence: TGTGCCAGCGGGAGCGGGGCCACCTACAATGAGCAGTTCTTC. Amino acids: CASGSGATYNEQFF.

The chain employs TRBV19 and TRBJ2-2; the D gene is possibly TRBD2 (6 bases). This CDR3 contains 15 residues. V lost 3 bases and J 3 bases, leaving 11 bases between the germline ends. Germline lookup yields CDR1 LNHDA and CDR2 SQIVND (reference sequence). CDR3 sequence (DNA): TGTGCCAGTAGTATCGGGACTGGCTACACCGGGGAGCTGTTTTTT. Encoded protein: CASSIGTGYTGELFF.